The rows below give T cell receptor beta chains drawn from one sample of a study of blood T cell repertoires in COVID-19. Profiling relied on immunoSEQ multiplex PCR, and the TCRdb table lists in-frame clones only, not all of them. In the table there are fewer than 250,000 clones, roughly 85% of which are singletons. The sequencing input was PBMCs or T cells enriched from blood (not recorded which). Receptor source: a woman aged 45-65 years who had been exposed to COVID-19. The CDR3 runs from the conserved cysteine through the conserved F or W. The order of the fields is V gene, D gene, clone size, J gene, CDR3 protein, CDR3 DNA. D genes are given only for firm matches. The size entry is marked missing in some rows and otherwise reads once, few, many or a size class.

V: TRBV24-1
D: NA
size: NA
J: TRBJ1-1
CDR3: CATSDGGTGSEAFF
DNA: TGTGCCACCAGTGATGGGGGGACCGGTTCTGAAGCTTTCTTT

V: TRBV9
D: NA
size: few
J: TRBJ2-5
CDR3: CASSVGRDSQETQYF
DNA: TGTGCCAGCAGCGTAGGGAGGGACAGCCAAGAGACCCAGTACTTC

V: TRBV24-1
D: NA
size: NA
J: TRBJ1-1
CDR3: CATSASGGANTEAFF
DNA: TGTGCCACCAGTGCCTCGGGGGGTGCCAACACTGAAGCTTTCTTT

V: TRBV7-3
D: NA
size: NA
J: TRBJ2-2
CDR3: CASSQTWNTGELFF
DNA: TGTGCCAGCAGCCAAACTTGGAACACCGGGGAGCTGTTTTTT

V: TRBV5-1
D: NA
size: once
J: TRBJ2-7
CDR3: CASSITGQKDYEQYF
DNA: TGCGCCAGCAGCATCACCGGACAGAAGGACTACGAGCAGTACTTC

V: TRBV19
D: TRBD1
size: NA
J: TRBJ2-5
CDR3: CASRYRGQETQYF
DNA: TGTGCCAGTCGGTACAGGGGGCAAGAGACCCAGTACTTC

V: TRBV6-5
D: NA
size: NA
J: TRBJ1-5
CDR3: CASRGKDQPQHF
DNA: TGTGCCAGCCGGGGGAAGGATCAGCCCCAGCATTTT

V: TRBV5-1
D: NA
size: once
J: TRBJ2-7
CDR3: CASSSLGSPGEQYF
DNA: TGCGCCAGCAGCTCTCTGGGAAGCCCGGGGGAGCAGTACTTC

V: TRBV5-1
D: NA
size: NA
J: TRBJ2-5
CDR3: CASSPRQDFKETQYF
DNA: TGCGCCAGCAGCCCCCGGCAGGACTTCAAAGAGACCCAGTACTTC

V: TRBV9
D: TRBD1
size: NA
J: TRBJ2-2
CDR3: CASSVRTGDTGELFF
DNA: TGTGCCAGCAGCGTAAGGACAGGGGACACCGGGGAGCTGTTTTTT

V: TRBV5-1
D: TRBD2
size: NA
J: TRBJ2-5
CDR3: CASSEGTRGSGETQYF
DNA: TGCGCCAGCAGCGAGGGGACTAGAGGGTCGGGAGAGACCCAGTACTTC

V: TRBV18
D: NA
size: NA
J: TRBJ1-2
CDR3: CASSPAGFQSNYGYTF
DNA: TGTGCCAGCTCACCGGCGGGTTTCCAATCCAACTATGGCTACACCTTC

V: TRBV18
D: TRBD1
size: NA
J: TRBJ1-1
CDR3: CASSQDRWAFF
DNA: TGTGCCAGCTCTCAGGACAGGTGGGCTTTCTTT

V: TRBV14
D: TRBD1
size: NA
J: TRBJ1-2
CDR3: CASSQVQGGYGYTF
DNA: TGTGCCAGCAGCCAAGTCCAGGGGGGCTATGGCTACACCTTC

V: TRBV7-8
D: NA
size: NA
J: TRBJ1-6
CDR3: CASSLVGYNSPLHF
DNA: TGTGCCAGCAGCTTAGTCGGTTATAATTCACCCCTCCACTTT

V: TRBV7-2
D: TRBD2
size: NA
J: TRBJ2-3
CDR3: CASRLAGPTDTQYF
DNA: TGTGCCAGCAGACTAGCGGGACCCACAGATACGCAGTATTTT

V: TRBV5-1
D: NA
size: NA
J: TRBJ1-1
CDR3: CASSLRGRGWLGMNTEAFF
DNA: TGCGCCAGCAGCTTGAGGGGGAGGGGATGGTTGGGGATGAACACTGAAGCTTTCTTT

V: TRBV12-3/TRBV12-4
D: TRBD1
size: few
J: TRBJ1-1
CDR3: CASSSGQGRAFF
DNA: TGTGCCAGCAGTTCTGGACAGGGGAGAGCTTTCTTT

V: TRBV28
D: NA
size: NA
J: TRBJ1-3
CDR3: CASSLGGTGNTIYF
DNA: TGTGCCAGCAGTTTGGGGGGTACTGGAAACACCATATATTTT

V: TRBV12-3/TRBV12-4
D: NA
size: NA
J: TRBJ1-2
CDR3: CASSKDYYGYTF
DNA: TGTGCCAGCAGTAAGGACTATTATGGCTACACCTTC

V: TRBV15
D: NA
size: NA
J: TRBJ1-2
CDR3: CATSTGEVGYTF
DNA: TGTGCCACCAGCACAGGGGAAGTGGGCTACACCTTC

V: TRBV7-2
D: NA
size: NA
J: TRBJ1-1
CDR3: CASSTPPRVFGNTEAFF
DNA: TGTGCCAGCAGCACCCCCCCGCGAGTCTTCGGGAACACTGAAGCTTTCTTT

V: TRBV28
D: NA
size: NA
J: TRBJ1-1
CDR3: CASSLEGRGTFF
DNA: TGTGCCAGCAGTTTAGAGGGGAGGGGAACTTTCTTT

V: TRBV5-1
D: TRBD1
size: NA
J: TRBJ1-2
CDR3: CASNSGTGGRGTF
DNA: TGCGCCAGCAATTCCGGGACAGGGGGCAGGGGAACCTTC

V: TRBV4-1
D: TRBD1
size: once
J: TRBJ1-6
CDR3: CASSLDRANSPLHF
DNA: TGCGCCAGCAGCTTAGACAGGGCCAATTCACCCCTCCACTTT

V: TRBV7-9
D: NA
size: NA
J: TRBJ1-3
CDR3: CASSRNGLSGNTIYF
DNA: TGTGCCAGCAGCCGGAACGGACTCTCTGGAAACACCATATATTTT

V: TRBV27
D: TRBD2
size: NA
J: TRBJ2-5
CDR3: CASGLALETQYF
DNA: TGTGCCAGCGGACTAGCTTTGGAGACCCAGTACTTC

V: TRBV11-2
D: NA
size: NA
J: TRBJ2-2
CDR3: CASSLEGAWTGELFF
DNA: TGTGCCAGCAGCTTAGAGGGGGCTTGGACCGGGGAGCTGTTTTTT

V: TRBV14
D: TRBD1
size: NA
J: TRBJ1-1
CDR3: CASSQGTIRDRAGTEAFF
DNA: TGTGCCAGCAGCCAAGGGACTATTCGGGACAGGGCGGGAACTGAAGCTTTCTTT

V: TRBV12-3/TRBV12-4
D: NA
size: NA
J: TRBJ1-1
CDR3: CASSFTENTEAFF
DNA: TGTGCCAGCAGTTTTACTGAGAACACTGAAGCTTTCTTT

V: TRBV7-9
D: TRBD2
size: few
J: TRBJ2-1
CDR3: CASSLGQLAGVYNEQFF
DNA: TGTGCCAGCAGCTTAGGCCAACTAGCGGGGGTCTACAATGAGCAGTTCTTC

V: TRBV11-2
D: NA
size: NA
J: TRBJ1-3
CDR3: CASSFFTGNTIYF
DNA: TGTGCCAGCAGCTTTTTCACTGGAAACACCATATATTTT

V: TRBV27
D: TRBD2
size: NA
J: TRBJ2-7
CDR3: CASRSLTSDDSYEQYF
DNA: TGTGCCAGCCGGTCCTTGACTAGCGACGACTCCTACGAGCAGTACTTC

V: TRBV4-1
D: NA
size: NA
J: TRBJ1-5
CDR3: CASPPEDESAQHF
DNA: TGCGCCAGCCCCCCGGAGGACGAATCAGCCCAGCATTTT

V: TRBV7-9
D: NA
size: NA
J: TRBJ1-1
CDR3: CASSLGETEAFF
DNA: TGTGCCAGCAGCTTAGGGGAGACTGAAGCTTTCTTT

V: TRBV5-1
D: NA
size: NA
J: TRBJ2-7
CDR3: CASSWGTPPYEQYF
DNA: TGCGCCAGCAGCTGGGGGACTCCTCCCTACGAGCAGTACTTC

V: TRBV27
D: NA
size: NA
J: TRBJ1-1
CDR3: CASRVRMGGVSEAFF
DNA: TGTGCCAGCAGGGTTAGAATGGGGGGGGTTTCTGAAGCTTTCTTT

V: TRBV15
D: NA
size: NA
J: TRBJ1-5
CDR3: CATSREGDQPQHF
DNA: TGTGCCACCAGCAGAGAGGGAGATCAGCCCCAGCATTTT

V: TRBV7-2
D: NA
size: NA
J: TRBJ1-3
CDR3: CASSLSVRNTIYF
DNA: TGTGCCAGCAGCTTATCGGTGAGAAACACCATATATTTT

V: TRBV2
D: NA
size: NA
J: TRBJ1-1
CDR3: CASSVRGLAEAFF
DNA: TGTGCCAGCAGTGTAAGGGGACTAGCTGAAGCTTTCTTT

V: TRBV11-2
D: TRBD2
size: NA
J: TRBJ2-7
CDR3: CASSSILQRGGHEQYF
DNA: TGTGCCAGCAGCTCCATCCTCCAGCGGGGGGGGCACGAGCAGTACTTC